Listed here are 6 T cell receptor beta chains from one sample, sequenced in a study of shared clonotypes between healthy human individuals. Some clones are missing from TCRdb's copy, which holds only in-frame ones; the method was immunoSEQ multiplex PCR. Altogether hundreds of thousands of clones are present, roughly 80% being singletons, with the ten largest covering under 15%. Input material: PBMCs. These receptors were collected from a woman in her thirties or forties in good health. Some clones in this sample may be carry-over from other donors' samples.

The chain combines TRBV4-1 with TRBJ2-7; 9 bases align to TRBD2. V was pared by 1 base and J by 4 bases, with 2 bases of the junction left unmatched. From germline, CDR1 is MGHRA and CDR2 YSYEKL. CDR3 length: 14 amino acids. In nucleotides, the CDR3 is TGCGCCAGCAGCCAAGCGGGACTAGCATACGAGCAGTACTTC. Amino acid sequence: CASSQAGLAYEQYF.

Notes on this clone: One base away lies a much larger clone, so this may be a sequencing read error. The chain couples TRBV7-2 to TRBJ1-2, with D perhaps matching TRBD1 (6 bases). This CDR3 has 12 residues. Trimming took off 3 bases at V and 4 bases at J, with 6 bases between the two ends. Germline-derived CDR1 and CDR2 are SGHTA and FQGNSA. This CDR3 reads CASSLDSYGYTF. The CDR3 DNA sequence: TGTGCCAGCAGCTTGGACAGCTATGGCTACACCTTC.

V gene TRBV7-9 combines with J gene TRBJ1-4; 7 bases line up with TRBD1. The CDR3 is 15 amino acids. Germline lookup yields CDR1 SEHNR and CDR2 FQNEAQ (reference sequence). V was pared by 5 bases and J by 5 bases, with 8 bases of the junction left unmatched. The CDR3 reads CASSPWTGPNEKLFF. The CDR3 DNA follows: TGTGCCAGCAGCCCCTGGACAGGCCCCAATGAAAAACTGTTTTTT.

In DNA, the CDR3 is TGTGCCTGGAGTACCCGACTAGCGGGGTTCTCCTACAATGAGCAGTTCTTC. This sequence encodes CAWSTRLAGFSYNEQFF. The chain is built from TRBV30 and TRBJ2-1, with 11 bases lining up with TRBD2. The CDR3 is made up of 17 amino acids. Germline V gene lookup returns CDR1 GTSNPN and CDR2 SVGIG (reference sequence). Trimming at V came to 2 bases and at J to 0 bases, leaving 6 bases not matched to a gene.

This chain joins TRBV11-3 and TRBJ2-1; D is perhaps TRBD1 or TRBD2 (6 bases each). The CDR3 loop spans 14 amino acids. Germline V lookup: CDR1 SGHNT, CDR2 YENEEA. The V and J ends lost 4 bases and 8 bases respectively, with 15 bases between them. The CDR3 spells CASSSRTAGDEQFF. For the CDR3, the DNA is TGTGCCAGCAGCTCACGGACAGCGGGCGATGAGCAGTTCTTC.

The chain is built from TRBV4-1 and TRBJ1-1, with 9 bases identical to TRBD1. Germline-derived CDR1 and CDR2 are MGHRA and YSYEKL. The CDR3 runs to 15 residues. Losses at the gene ends were 4 bases for V and 1 base for J; bases not matched to a gene: 4. CDR3 nucleotides: TGCGCCAGCAGCCGGGCACAGGGGGCGAACACTGAAGCTTTCTTT. This gives the protein CASSRAQGANTEAFF.